This entry features one TCR beta chain sequence. The antigen is not known. Template material for amplifying TCR beta CDR3 regions consisted of RNA transcripts. Researchers ran a first-round RT-PCR on the TCR CDR3 using the HTBI primer set. TCRdb passed the multiplex PCR reads through MiXCR, listing each CDR3 protein once. The sample records 400,000 or so distinct CDR3 sequences, more than 12% being singletons. The sample belongs to a study of T cells in Graves' hyperthyroidism and ophthalmopathy. The wider study: The initial diagnosis was the point when peripheral blood was collected, ahead of any treatment. Study results and caveats: The model predicted ophthalmopathy a median around 6.5 months before onset. In the blood, most expanded thyroid clonotypes above 0.001 appeared as well. Stable hyperthyroidism and ophthalmopathy were separated using 13 V-J signatures.

J was trimmed by 5 bases and V by 6 bases; bases with no gene match: 12. The CDR3 contains 15 residues. Germline V gene data show CDR1 as SNHLY and CDR2 as FYNNEI. The receptor's source is a man aged 50 to 60 with Graves' ophthalmopathy. Sequenced sample: blood. The rearrangement uses TRBV2 and TRBJ2-5; 7 bases fit TRBD2. CDR3 in amino acids: CASSLGLGLDETQYF. In DNA, the CDR3 is TGTGCCAGCAGCTTAGGCCTCGGACTAGACGAGACCCAGTACTTC.